This T cell receptor beta chain was captured by sequencing in a study of cytomegalovirus exposure and HLA in healthy donors. Findings and caveats of the study: A missense variant in DCLRE1C was later tied to TCR beta V- and J-gene trimming. The likely origin of a cluster of highly shared sequence variants was a sequencing artifact.

Vbeta (60) and Jbeta (13) primers were used in the PCR. TCRdb's copy holds only in-frame clones and misses some; the assay was immunoSEQ multiplex PCR. The table records about 150,000 clones, around 80% of them present only once. Concerning this clone: The antigen is undetermined.

The V gene end was trimmed by 2 bases and the J gene end by 4 bases; junction bases not matched to a gene: 7. The germline V gene has CDR1 SGHRS and CDR2 YFSETQ. The CDR3 length is 17 residues. Input material: PBMCs. The source of this sequence is a man aged 25-45 years in good health and CMV-seropositive. The chain is built from TRBV5-1 and TRBJ2-2, with 11 bases lining up with TRBD2. The CDR3 sequence is CASSFGIAGGVTGELFF. DNA for the CDR3: TGCGCCAGCAGCTTCGGAATAGCGGGAGGGGTCACCGGGGAGCTGTTTTTT.